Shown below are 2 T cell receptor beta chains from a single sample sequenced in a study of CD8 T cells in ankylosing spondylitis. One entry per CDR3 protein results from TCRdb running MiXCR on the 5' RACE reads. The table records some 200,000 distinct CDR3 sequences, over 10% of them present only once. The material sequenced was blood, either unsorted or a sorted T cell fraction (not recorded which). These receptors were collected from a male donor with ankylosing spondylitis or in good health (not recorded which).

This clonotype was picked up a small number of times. CDR3 protein: CASSWGEDSNQPQHF. Written as DNA, the CDR3 is TGCGCCAGCAGCTGGGGGGAGGATAGCAATCAGCCCCAGCATTTT. The chain is built from TRBV5-1 and TRBJ1-5; perhaps TRBD1 as D (5 bases). From germline, CDR1 is SGHRS and CDR2 YFSETQ. The germline V and J ends were trimmed by 3 bases and 0 bases, with 10 bases remaining between them. This CDR3 contains 15 residues.

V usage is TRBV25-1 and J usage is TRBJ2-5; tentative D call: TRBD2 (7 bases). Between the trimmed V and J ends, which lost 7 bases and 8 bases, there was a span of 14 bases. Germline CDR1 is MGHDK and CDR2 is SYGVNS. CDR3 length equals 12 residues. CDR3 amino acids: CASTGGPPTQYF. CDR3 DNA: TGTGCCAGCACGGGGGGCCCCCCAACCCAGTACTTC.